This is a list of T cell receptor beta chains from one sample in a study of CD8 T cells in ankylosing spondylitis. Each CDR3 protein gets one entry after TCRdb re-called the 5' RACE reads with MiXCR. The sample holds under 450,000 distinct CDR3 sequences, approximately 20% seen once. The sequenced material came from blood, either unsorted or a sorted T cell fraction (not recorded which). These receptors originate from a male donor with ankylosing spondylitis or in good health (not recorded which). Each CDR3 is given with its conserved first and last residue. Each record gives: D gene, clone size, J gene, V gene, CDR3 protein, CDR3 DNA. A D gene is named only where the DNA matches it firmly. Size is omitted from some rows. Given values are once, few, many or a class for expanded clones.

.,few,TRBJ2-5,TRBV10-3,CAVRDGQETQYF,TGTGCCGTCCGGGACGGACAAGAGACCCAGTACTTC
.,.,TRBJ2-5,TRBV7-9,CASSLAEGLQETQYF,TGTGCCAGCAGCTTAGCCGAGGGTTTACAAGAGACCCAGTACTTC
.,.,TRBJ2-3,TRBV4-1,CASSQGGTSTDTQYF,TGCGCCAGCAGCCAAGGAGGAACTAGCACAGATACGCAGTATTTT
.,many,TRBJ2-7,TRBV27,CASSGGPYEQYF,TGTGCCAGCAGCGGGGGCCCATACGAGCAGTACTTC
.,.,TRBJ2-4,TRBV7-9,CASSLGGLQRIQYF,TGTGCCAGCAGCCTGGGGGGACTCCAAAGGATTCAGTACTTC
.,few,TRBJ1-4,TRBV20-1,CSAARRFNEKLFF,TGCAGTGCTGCCCGGAGGTTTAATGAAAAACTGTTTTTT
.,few,TRBJ2-7,TRBV30,CAWRGDGTYEQYF,TGTGCCTGGAGGGGAGACGGCACCTACGAGCAGTACTTC
.,few,TRBJ1-1,TRBV10-3,CAISAEVSEAFF,TGTGCCATCAGCGCAGAGGTCTCTGAAGCTTTCTTT
.,.,TRBJ1-6,TRBV27,CASSPPSGRTNSPLHF,TGTGCCAGCAGTCCACCCTCGGGCAGGACGAATTCACCCCTCCACTTT
TRBD2,.,TRBJ2-1,TRBV11-2,CASSSTSGFNEQFF,TGTGCCAGCAGCTCAACTAGCGGATTTAATGAGCAGTTCTTC
.,.,TRBJ2-2,TRBV30,CAWSEGGNGELFF,TGTGCCTGGAGTGAGGGGGGGAACGGGGAGCTGTTTTTT
TRBD2,.,TRBJ2-1,TRBV5-6,CASSPEVAGWREQFF,TGTGCCAGCAGCCCCGAAGTAGCGGGGTGGCGTGAGCAGTTCTTC
.,few,TRBJ2-4,TRBV5-1,CASSLEGNIQYF,TGCGCCAGCAGCTTGGAAGGAAACATTCAGTACTTC
.,.,TRBJ2-2,TRBV5-1,CASSLSSRPLPGELFF,TGCGCCAGCAGCTTATCCTCCAGGCCGCTTCCTGGGGAGCTGTTTTTT
TRBD1,.,TRBJ2-7,TRBV10-3,CAISQGQGYEQYF,TGTGCCATCAGCCAAGGACAGGGCTACGAGCAGTACTTC
.,few,TRBJ2-1,TRBV6-4,CASSPRRGPNGDEQFF,TGTGCCAGCAGCCCTCGCAGGGGTCCTAACGGGGATGAGCAGTTCTTC
.,.,TRBJ2-1,TRBV6-5,CASSYLDGYNEQFF,TGTGCCAGCAGTTACTTAGACGGGTACAATGAGCAGTTCTTC
.,.,TRBJ2-1,TRBV11-2,CASSYHRNSYNEQFF,TGTGCCAGCAGTTATCACAGGAATTCCTACAATGAGCAGTTCTTC
.,few,TRBJ2-3,TRBV10-3,CAISELEASLLSTDTQYF,TGTGCCATCAGTGAGTTGGAGGCGTCGCTACTCAGCACAGATACGCAGTATTTT
.,.,TRBJ2-5,TRBV28,CASSQPSRDWERETQYF,TGTGCCAGCAGCCAACCCAGTCGCGACTGGGAGCGGGAGACCCAGTACTTC
.,.,TRBJ2-7,TRBV4-1,CASSQETDLGYEQYF,TGCGCCAGCAGCCAAGAAACAGACCTCGGCTACGAGCAGTACTTC
.,.,TRBJ2-7,TRBV30,CARIGHDSYEQYF,TGTGCCCGGATTGGACACGATTCCTACGAGCAGTACTTC